The rows below give T cell receptor beta chains drawn from one sample of a study of cytotoxic CD8 clonotypes in ibrutinib-treated CLL. The repertoire was sequenced with immunoSEQ multiplex PCR; TCRdb's copy has only in-frame clones and lacks some. The sample contains a few hundred thousand clones, roughly 79% of which appear only once. Source: PBMCs, taken before ibrutinib treatment. The receptor source for this set is a human donor with chronic lymphocytic leukemia. Both conserved end residues are part of each CDR3. Each record gives: V gene, J gene, D gene, clone size, CDR3 DNA, CDR3 protein. A D gene is named only where the DNA matches it firmly. Some rows mark clone size as missing; the rest say once, few, many or name a class of expanded clone.

>TRBV4-1|TRBJ2-3|NA|NA
TGCGCCAGCAGCCAGGTTCAAACTAGCACAGATACGCAGTATTTT
CASSQVQTSTDTQYF
>TRBV30|TRBJ2-3|NA|NA
TGTGCCTGGAATGTCGGAGGGGGCCAAGGAGATACGCAGTATTTT
CAWNVGGGQGDTQYF
>TRBV4-3|TRBJ2-2|NA|NA
TGCGCCAGCAGCCAAGACGGGAGCCCCGGGGAGCTGTTTTTT
CASSQDGSPGELFF
>TRBV15|TRBJ1-3|TRBD1|once
TGTGCCACCAGCAGAGATCCGGGACAGGGGGCGAACACCATATATTTT
CATSRDPGQGANTIYF
>TRBV4-3|TRBJ2-1|NA|NA
TGCGCCAGCAGCCCTTATCAAAGGGCCCATGAGCAGTTCTTC
CASSPYQRAHEQFF
>TRBV6-5|TRBJ1-1|NA|NA
TGTGCCAGCAGTCAGCCTTGGGGGGGAATGACTGAAGCTTTCTTT
CASSQPWGGMTEAFF
>TRBV6-4|TRBJ1-1|TRBD1|NA
TGTGCCAGCAGGGCCGGGGACAGAGAGAACACTGAAGCTTTCTTT
CASRAGDRENTEAFF
>TRBV5-1|TRBJ1-1|NA|NA
TGCGCCAGCAGCTTGGGTGACACTGAAGCTTTCTTT
CASSLGDTEAFF
>TRBV20-1|TRBJ2-6|NA|few
TGCAGTGCAAGAGGGGCCAACGTCCTGACTTTC
CSARGANVLTF
>TRBV27|TRBJ2-5|TRBD1|NA
TGTGCCACCATGGGCGGGACAGGGATGGGGACCCAGTACTTC
CATMGGTGMGTQYF
>TRBV9|TRBJ2-1|TRBD2|NA
TGTGCCAGCAGCGTAGCTCAAGGAGGACTAGCGATATATGAGCAGTTCTTC
CASSVAQGGLAIYEQFF
>TRBV27|TRBJ1-5|NA|NA
TGTGCCAGCAGTTTATCAGCAGGGCACTTTCAGCCCCAGCATTTT
CASSLSAGHFQPQHF
>TRBV13|TRBJ1-1|NA|NA
TGTGCCAGCAGCATCGGCGGGGGCTTGAACACTGAAGCTTTCTTT
CASSIGGGLNTEAFF
>TRBV18|TRBJ1-5|NA|few
TGTGCCAGCTCATCGGACGGTAGCAATCAGCCCCAGCATTTT
CASSSDGSNQPQHF
>TRBV4-3|TRBJ2-5|NA|NA
TGCGCCAGCAGCCAACGTTACAGGGACGGGGAGACCCAGTACTTC
CASSQRYRDGETQYF
>TRBV28|TRBJ1-5|NA|NA
TGTGCCAGCACCGGGGGAAATCAGCCCCAGCATTTT
CASTGGNQPQHF
>TRBV6-5|TRBJ1-1|NA|NA
TGTGCCAGCAGTTACTCGGCAGGGACGAACACTGAAGCTTTCTTT
CASSYSAGTNTEAFF
>TRBV4-2|TRBJ1-3|NA|NA
TGTGCCAGCAGCCAAGATCTGCCCGGGGGGATGCCTGGAAACACCATATATTTT
CASSQDLPGGMPGNTIYF
>TRBV11-2|TRBJ1-4|NA|NA
TGTGCCAGCAGCCCTCGGGCAGGGTGGGGGCTTGGGGCTAATGAAAAACTGTTTTTT
CASSPRAGWGLGANEKLFF
>TRBV27|TRBJ2-7|NA|many
TGTGCCAGCAGTCCTGGACTCCACTACGAGCAGTACTTC
CASSPGLHYEQYF
>TRBV7-9|TRBJ1-1|NA|NA
TGTGCCAGCAGTCCTGGACCGCTTGAAGCTTTCTTT
CASSPGPLEAFF
>TRBV14|TRBJ2-7|NA|NA
TGTGCCAGCAGCCGAGTGACCACCTACGAGCAGTACTTC
CASSRVTTYEQYF
>TRBV4-1|TRBJ2-3|TRBD2|NA
TGCGCCAGCAGCCAACCCTCGTTGGCTAGCGGGAGTAACACAGATACGCAGTATTTT
CASSQPSLASGSNTDTQYF
>TRBV6-5|TRBJ2-1|NA|NA
TGTGCCAGCAGTCAAGCCATAGCTAGCAATGAGCAGTTCTTC
CASSQAIASNEQFF
>TRBV14|TRBJ2-1|NA|NA
TGTGCCAGCAGCACCCGGAGTAGAGGTGGGTCCTACAATGAGCAGTTCTTC
CASSTRSRGGSYNEQFF
>TRBV15|TRBJ2-1|TRBD1|NA
TGTGCCACCAGCAGAGATCGGGCTCAGGGGGCCTTCAATGAGCAGTTCTTC
CATSRDRAQGAFNEQFF
>TRBV30|TRBJ2-3|NA|NA
TGTGCCTGGAGTTCGGTTATAGGGTTCCCAGATACGCAGTATTTT
CAWSSVIGFPDTQYF
>TRBV5-1|TRBJ2-7|NA|NA
TGCGCCAGCAGCTTGGGCTACGAGCAGTACTTC
CASSLGYEQYF
>TRBV2|TRBJ1-4|NA|few
TGTGCCAGCAGCCTACTTACTTTGGGTGCAACTAATGAAAAACTGTTTTTT
CASSLLTLGATNEKLFF
>TRBV4-1|TRBJ2-7|NA|NA
TGCGCCAGCAGCCAAAACATCCTTTACGAGCAGTACTTC
CASSQNILYEQYF
>TRBV18|TRBJ2-2|NA|NA
TGTGCCAGCTCACTTCTGAACACCGGGGAGCTGTTTTTT
CASSLLNTGELFF
>TRBV30|TRBJ1-5|NA|few
TGTGCCTGGGAAACTGACGGAGATCAGCCCCAGCATTTT
CAWETDGDQPQHF
>TRBV5-1|TRBJ2-1|TRBD1|NA
TGCGCCAGCAGCTCCAATACAGGGGACAATGAGCAGTTCTTC
CASSSNTGDNEQFF
>TRBV6-5|TRBJ1-2|NA|few
TGTGCCAGCAGTTACTCGGCTTGGAGTTATGGCTACACCTTC
CASSYSAWSYGYTF
>TRBV18|TRBJ1-4|NA|NA
TGTGCCAGCACTAGGATGGGAACTAATGAAAAACTGTTTTTT
CASTRMGTNEKLFF
>TRBV11-2|TRBJ2-1|NA|NA
TGTGCCAGCAGCTTAGGCGTGGGATCCTACAATGAGCAGTTCTTC
CASSLGVGSYNEQFF
>TRBV5-1|TRBJ2-2|NA|NA
TGCGCCAGCAGCTTGGCGGCTTCCGGGGAGCTGTTTTTT
CASSLAASGELFF
>TRBV7-6|TRBJ2-1|TRBD1|NA
TGTGCCAGCAGCCGCACAGGGGGCGCTTCCCATGAGCAGTTCTTC
CASSRTGGASHEQFF
>TRBV10-3|TRBJ2-2|TRBD2|once
TGTGCCATCAGTGACGGGACTAATCCCGGGGAGCTGTTTTTT
CAISDGTNPGELFF
>TRBV13|TRBJ2-1|NA|NA
TGTGCCAGCAGCTTGGCCGACAGGGAGGGCAATGAGCAGTTCTTC
CASSLADREGNEQFF
>TRBV18|TRBJ1-1|NA|NA
TGTGCCAGCTCAGAAACAGGGAACACTGAAGCTTTCTTT
CASSETGNTEAFF
>TRBV5-1|TRBJ2-5|NA|few
TGCGCCAGCAGCTTGGTTCGAGCGTCGTTCCCAGAGACCCAGTACTTC
CASSLVRASFPETQYF
>TRBV7-2|TRBJ2-1|NA|few
TGTGCCAGCAGCTTAGCGCGGGCTGAGCAGTTCTTC
CASSLARAEQFF
>TRBV28|TRBJ2-4|NA|NA
TGTGCCAGCAGGGAGACGACAGGGAGGGCCAAAAACATTCAGTACTTC
CASRETTGRAKNIQYF
>TRBV28|TRBJ2-7|TRBD1|NA
TGTGCCAGCAGTTTACCGACAGGGACGCCCTACGAGCAGTACTTC
CASSLPTGTPYEQYF
>TRBV10-2|TRBJ1-1|TRBD1|many
TGCGCCAGCAGTGAGTCGTCACAGGGGCTACCTGAAGCTTTCTTT
CASSESSQGLPEAFF
>TRBV7-6|TRBJ2-1|NA|once
TGTGCCAGCAGCCCCACAGGGTTAGTCTCCTACAATGAGCAGTTCTTC
CASSPTGLVSYNEQFF
>TRBV6-1|TRBJ1-1|NA|once
TGTGCCAGCAGTAGGACGGTGAACACTGAAGCTTTCTTT
CASSRTVNTEAFF
>TRBV7-2|TRBJ2-3|TRBD2|many
TGTGCCAGCAGCTCTCTACTCGGGGTACTAGCGGGAGATACGCAGTATTTT
CASSSLLGVLAGDTQYF
>TRBV18|TRBJ2-2|NA|once
TGTGCCAGCTCACCACAGTCTAGCGACACCGGGGAGCTGTTTTTT
CASSPQSSDTGELFF
>TRBV29-1|TRBJ1-2|NA|NA
TGCAGCGTTGGCCCGGGACAAAACTATGGCTACACCTTC
CSVGPGQNYGYTF
>TRBV11-2|TRBJ2-2|NA|NA
TGTGCCAGCAGCTTATTCAGAGGGTCCACCGGGGAGCTGTTTTTT
CASSLFRGSTGELFF